These 13 T cell receptor beta chains were sequenced from one sample in a study of T cell changes during pregnancy in multiple sclerosis. The repertoire was sequenced with immunoSEQ multiplex PCR; TCRdb's copy has only in-frame clones and lacks some. The data contain about 110,000 clones, roughly nine tenths of them singletons. The starting material was peripheral blood, obtained before pregnancy. All receptors come from a female donor with multiple sclerosis, enrolled in a pregnancy study.

The V gene is TRBV7-3, the J gene TRBJ2-1, with 12 bases aligning to TRBD2. After removal of 4 bases from V and 2 bases from J, the junction contained 6 bases not matched to a gene. Per the germline V gene, CDR1 is SGHTA and CDR2 is FQGTGA. CDR3 length: 17 residues. Here the CDR3 DNA reads TGTGCCAGCAGCTCCTCTAGCGGGGGGGCTCCCTACAATGAGCAGTTCTTC. Translated, it gives CASSSSSGGAPYNEQFF. The variable domain in full, completed from reference TRBV7-3 and TRBJ2-1, reads GAGVSQTPSNKVTEKGKYVELRCDPISGHTALYWYRQSLGQGPEFLIYFQGTGAADDSGLPNDRFFAVRPEGSVSTLKIQRTERGDSAVYLCASSSSSGGAPYNEQFFGPGTRLTVL.

This rearrangement joins TRBV11-3 to TRBJ2-7, with 14 bases fitting TRBD2. The J segment lost 6 bases and the V segment lost 3 bases, leaving 4 bases of the junction unmatched. From germline, CDR1 is SGHNT and CDR2 YENEEA. The CDR3 contains 15 residues. The CDR3 is CASSFSGTSGGEQYF. The CDR3 nucleotides read TGTGCCAGCAGCTTTTCCGGGACTAGCGGGGGCGAGCAGTACTTC.

The chain carries TRBV29-1 and TRBJ1-2, with D unresolved. The germline V gene has CDR1 SQVTM and CDR2 ANQGSEA. The CDR3 length is 13 residues. V was shortened by 4 bases and J by 4 bases, with 13 bases between the two germline ends. The CDR3 nucleotides are TGCAGCGTTGCGCTAACTCTAAGCTATGGCTACACCTTC. Its translation is CSVALTLSYGYTF.

The rearrangement links TRBV7-2 to TRBJ2-5, with TRBD1 matching 8 bases. Germline CDR1 and CDR2: SGHTA and FQGNSA. J was trimmed by 4 bases and V by 7 bases; bases with no gene match: 11. This CDR3 region has 15 residues. The CDR3 loop is CASIPTQGGPETQYF. Written as DNA, the CDR3 is TGTGCCAGCATCCCCACACAGGGGGGCCCAGAGACCCAGTACTTC. The entire variable domain, with the rest obtained from reference TRBV7-2 and TRBJ2-5, is as follows: GAGVSQSPSNKVTEKGKDVELRCDPISGHTALYWYRQSLGQGLEFLIYFQGNSAPDKSGLPSDRFSAERTGGSVSTLTIQRTQQEDSAVYLCASIPTQGGPETQYFGPGTRLLVL.

This clone was seen only once. The V gene is TRBV4-1, the J gene TRBJ2-1, with TRBD2 as a possible D gene (6 bases). Germline V CDR1 and CDR2: MGHRA, YSYEKL. CDR3 length: 16 residues. Trimming stripped 4 bases from V and 5 bases from J, with 18 bases between. The chain's CDR3 is CASSPSWGETHNEQFF. The CDR3 coding sequence is TGCGCCAGCAGCCCCTCGTGGGGGGAGACACACAATGAGCAGTTCTTC.

The chain employs TRBV5-1 and TRBJ2-3, with TRBD2 as a possible D gene (5 bases). With 0 bases removed from V and 4 bases from J, the gap between germline ends came to 6 bases. The CDR3 has 13 amino acids. The germline V gene has CDR1 SGHRS and CDR2 YFSETQ. The CDR3 sequence is CASSLAGADTQYF. The CDR3, as DNA: TGCGCCAGCAGCTTGGCCGGGGCAGATACGCAGTATTTT.

V is TRBV11-3 and J is TRBJ1-4, with D maybe TRBD1 (6 bases). The germline gives CDR1 SGHNT, CDR2 YENEEA. This CDR3 is built from 16 residues. Deletions cut 5 bases from V and 4 bases from J, with 17 bases between. The CDR3 region is CASSHDGQNYNEKLFF. The CDR3 DNA reads as TGTGCCAGCAGCCATGATGGACAGAATTATAATGAAAAACTGTTTTTT.

This clone was recorded once. The chain is built from TRBV5-5 and TRBJ2-1; the match to TRBD2 covers 11 bases. The CDR3 spans 13 residues. From germline, CDR1 is SGHKS and CDR2 YYEKEE (reference sequence). The junction had 11 bases not matched to a gene; V was cut back by 6 bases and J by 15 bases. CDR3 sequence (DNA): TGTGCCAGCACATTTTTAGCGGGGGGGTTCATGTTCTTC. Protein: CASTFLAGGFMFF.

This chain uses TRBV5-6 with TRBJ2-2; no definite D call. Germline V lookup: CDR1 SGHDT, CDR2 YYEEEE. The length of the CDR3 is 16 residues. V lost 1 base to trimming and J lost 0 bases, with 10 bases between them. CDR3 sequence reads: CASSLILASNTGELFF. Here the CDR3 DNA reads TGTGCCAGCAGCTTGATTTTAGCTTCGAACACCGGGGAGCTGTTTTTT.

The rearrangement links TRBV27 to TRBJ2-7; D ambiguous. In germline, CDR1 is MNHEY, CDR2 SMNVEV (reference sequence). Trimming removed 3 bases at V and 3 bases at J, with 15 bases between. CDR3 size: 15 residues. The CDR3 loop is CASSLTPDYFYEQYF. The CDR3 coding sequence is TGTGCCAGCAGTTTGACTCCGGATTACTTCTACGAGCAGTACTTC.

This clone was counted once. J is TRBJ2-7 and V is TRBV5-1, with 9 bases matching TRBD1. Germline CDR1 and CDR2: SGHRS and YFSETQ. This CDR3 has 13 residues. V lost 2 bases, J lost 4 bases, and 1 base stayed unmatched. The CDR3 region has the DNA TGCGCCAGCAGCTTTGACAGGGGGTACGAGCAGTACTTC. It translates to CASSFDRGYEQYF. The full variable domain, its missing parts supplied by reference TRBV5-1 and TRBJ2-7, is KAGVTQTPRYLIKTRGQQVTLSCSPISGHRSVSWYQQTPGQGLQFLFEYFSETQRNKGNFPGRFSGRQFSNSRSEMNVSTLELGDSALYLCASSFDRGYEQYFGPGTRLTVT.

The rearrangement uses TRBV7-8 and TRBJ2-1; 7 bases match TRBD1. Germline V lookup: CDR1 SGHVS, CDR2 FQNEAQ. There are 16 residues in the CDR3. V lost 5 bases, J lost 1 base, and 8 bases stayed unmatched. The CDR3 DNA reads as TGTGCCAGCAGCAAGAAGGGGGCCAGATCCTACAATGAGCAGTTCTTC. It codes for CASSKKGARSYNEQFF.

The chain joins TRBV18 to TRBJ2-3; 7 bases match TRBD2. The V and J ends lost 3 bases and 0 bases, in that order; junction bases with no gene match: 9. The CDR3 runs to 17 residues. Germline V gives CDR1 KGHSH, CDR2 LQKENI. Here the CDR3 reads CASSPRTGGVSTDTQYF. In nucleotides, the CDR3 is TGTGCCAGCTCACCTAGGACTGGGGGGGTGAGCACAGATACGCAGTATTTT.